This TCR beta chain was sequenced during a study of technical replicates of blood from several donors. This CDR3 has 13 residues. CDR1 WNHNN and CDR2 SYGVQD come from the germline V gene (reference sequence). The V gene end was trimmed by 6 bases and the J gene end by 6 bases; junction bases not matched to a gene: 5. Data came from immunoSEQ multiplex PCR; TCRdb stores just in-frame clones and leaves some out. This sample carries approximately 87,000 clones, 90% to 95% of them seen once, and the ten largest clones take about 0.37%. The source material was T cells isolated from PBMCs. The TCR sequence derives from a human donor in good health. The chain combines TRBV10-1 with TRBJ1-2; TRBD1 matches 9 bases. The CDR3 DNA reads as TGCGCCAGCAGCCCCGGGACAGGGCATGGCTACACCTTC. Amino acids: CASSPGTGHGYTF.